This T cell receptor beta chain comes out of a study of cytomegalovirus exposure and HLA in healthy donors (dated by TCRdb to the late 2010s). Broadly, across the study: According to an earlier analysis of several hundred of the donors, 200 million or so T cells yielded 90 million to 130 million unique TCR beta sequences and approximately 300 Gb of sequence data. An early release covering approximately 600 HLA-typed donors comprised about 320 gigabases of sequencing data and 65 million to 100 million unique TCR sequences. The genetic ancestry cluster associated with self-reported Caucasian donors included over 65% of the roughly 390 genotyped donors. The study was designed to test whether signatures of past pathogen exposure could be identified by cataloging public T cell receptors. The study profiled the T cell repertoires of around 700 subjects by immunosequencing and related them to cytomegalovirus serostatus. Besides the first cohort of around 700 subjects, a separate validation cohort made up of 120 different subjects was used. The study combined high-throughput TCR immunosequencing, statistical association of individual TCRs with disease status, and machine learning to predict cytomegalovirus infection status. A later analysis re-examined previously published TCR beta repertoires from hundreds of donors and added high-resolution HLA genotyping to investigate patterns of TCR occurrence. Rather than using new phenotypic data, the later analysis identified candidate immune exposures from TCR beta sequences and from how often those sequences occurred across donors. In an earlier analysis of a few hundred of the donors, high-throughput TCR beta sequencing was used to judge whether each TCR beta V gene segment behaved as functional or pseudogenic. Donor age, sex, ethnicity and CMV serostatus were collected together with the repertoire data. A later genetic analysis used genome-wide SNP genotypes for about 55% of the 666 donors, treating that subset as a discovery cohort. All discovery cohort repertoires had been generated on a single sequencing platform. Both class I and class II loci were covered by HLA typing, at four-digit resolution. Typing coverage varied by locus: about 620-630 donors for A, B, C, DRB1 and DQB1; approximately 500 for DQA1; more than 600 for DPA1; approximately 450 for DPB1. Roughly 5 DR-DQ haplotypes were treated as single units for association and clustering because of strong linkage in the cohort. Among 300 to 450 genotyped donors of the cohort, an average of approximately 250,000 unique TCR beta nucleotide sequences were sequenced per donor, about a sixth of them non-productive. The full study reports these points: The 87-base-pair reads could not distinguish some IMGT-functional V segments, including TRBV6-2 and TRBV6-3, so those segments were excluded. Compared with equally common non-associated chains, HLA-associated TCR beta chains in a later analysis were more clonally expanded and had lower generation probabilities. Presence/absence analyses assumed roughly uniform sequencing depth across donors, an assumption that may not hold. The only immune exposure information available for the cohort was CMV serostatus. Specific HLA alleles were associated with some 15,000 TCR beta sequences at a false discovery rate of 0.05 in a later analysis. A few of the identified cytomegalovirus-associated TCR beta chains were confirmed in vitro to be specific for cytomegalovirus antigens. Correlated functional status among segregating V segments might reflect linkage disequilibrium, but an unknown experimental factor could not be ruled out. According to a later genetic analysis, donors in an Asian-associated ancestry cluster had fewer N-insertions in productive TCRs than the approximately 630-donor mean. This cohort had only TCR beta chains sequenced, and the lack of alpha or paired-chain data limited which features could be detected. A later genetic analysis associated a missense DCLRE1C variant with V-gene and J-gene trimming of TCR beta chains, and an independent cohort replicated the association. The study listed approximately 150 TCR beta chains as associated with cytomegalovirus. According to the authors, the approach could potentially be generalized to other disease states and immunological phenotypes. Because counts were too low, seventeen rarely observed V segments, including chromosome 9 orphons, were excluded from the earlier analysis of some 540 of the donors. A later analysis found that most CMV-associated TCR beta chains appeared HLA-restricted, with HLA associations seemingly driven largely by CMV exposure. Most TCR sequences were seen in very few donors, while some public TCRs were found in many individuals. Several of the top co-occurrence clusters appeared to be linked to parvovirus B19, influenza, CMV and Epstein-Barr virus, according to a later analysis. The sequencing pipeline was judged likely to have produced a cluster of highly shared sequence variants as a technical artifact. When HLA alleles, especially DR and DQ, strongly co-occurred, TCR associations were difficult to assign to individual alleles. HLA typing was unavailable for some donors at each locus, so association tests used only the typed subset. A further reported finding was that TCR beta sequences accurately predicted the HLA-A and HLA-B alleles for most subjects in the first cohort. The classifier was reported to diagnose cytomegalovirus status with high specificity and sensitivity in both the original and validation cohorts. An earlier analysis of approximately 570 of the donors showed that most TCR beta V segments appeared in productive rearrangements either about 90% or about 30% of the time, which broadly matched IMGT annotations. According to a later analysis, TCR association rates differed among HLA loci, with DRB1 alleles showing the most associated TCRs and HLA-C alleles showing the fewest.

CDR1 SGHRS and CDR2 YFSETQ are derived from the germline V gene. V lost 3 bases and J lost 1 base, and the count of bases not matched to a germline gene is 3. Including cysteine and phenylalanine, the CDR3 has 14 amino acids. Of all the DNA, just the CDR3 is kept, 42 bases in frame from base 1. In total, 600 or so healthy bone marrow donors made up the cohort. All cohort members were sampled while nominally healthy, although unrecorded immune exposures were likely present. The donor tested CMV seronegative and was one of the 352 seronegative cohort members. A peripheral blood sample was provided by each donor, and peripheral blood mononuclear cells were used for TCR beta sequencing. The Qiagen DNeasy Blood Extraction Kit was used to extract genomic DNA from the blood cell samples. Libraries were constructed by the immunoSEQ multiplex PCR assay. For the multiplex PCR, a mixture combining 60 forward primers for TCR Vbeta segments and 13 reverse primers for TCR Jbeta segments was used. The CDR3 region of rearranged TCR beta genes was amplified from genomic DNA by a multiplex PCR assay. Amplified TCR beta libraries were sequenced as 87-base-pair reads on the Illumina HiSeq System. As for the original processing: A later analysis tallied roughly 78 million unique TCR beta chains across the approximately 670 repertoires, and around 12 million of those chains were shared by two or more donors. Raw reads were error-corrected and collapsed into unique sequences by a nearest-neighbor algorithm in which closely related sequences were merged to remove PCR and sequencing errors. V, D and J gene segments were assigned by aligning CDR3 sequences to IMGT reference sequences. For a sequence to be retained, a match of at least six nucleotides to both a V gene segment and a J gene segment was required. Rearrangements were classified as productive when the CDR3 lacked stop codons and remained in frame with V and J, and all other rearrangements were classified as non-productive. Following IMGT convention, CDR3 was defined as the stretch from the second conserved V-encoded cysteine up to the conserved J-encoded phenylalanine. The earlier analysis of a few hundred of the donors excluded sequences that lacked an unambiguous match to a single V gene segment. In an earlier analysis of roughly 600 of the donors, a V segment was called functional when productive rearrangements were above 56.7%, and segregating when the standard deviation between donors exceeded 5%. A statistical classification framework was built to diagnose cytomegalovirus status from the catalog of TCR beta chain sequences. V and J gene assignment, in a later analysis, came from comparing TCR nucleotide sequences with IMGT/GENE-DB human TR gene sequences. In a later analysis, CDR3 sequences and most-parsimonious VDJ recombination scenarios were assigned using the TCRdist pipeline. In a later analysis, every TCR beta chain was defined by the combination of its CDR3 amino acid sequence and its V-gene family, and reads without a unique V-gene family were dropped. A later analysis removed 550 to 700 highly shared, low-generation-probability nucleotide sequences to deal with suspected cross-contamination and a sequencing artifact. In a later analysis, a clonal expansion index was calculated for each public chain from normalized within-repertoire ranks of inferred template counts. In a later analysis, generation probabilities were computed using a VDJ recombination model fitted to out-of-frame rearrangements, and the results were checked against IGoR. Hypergeometric tests were used in a later analysis to score TCR-TCR, TCR-HLA and TCR-CMV co-occurrence, with a repertoire-size bias correction applied to the TCR pairs. In a later analysis, false discovery rates were estimated by permuting HLA or CMV assignments 20 times. A later analysis grouped co-occurring TCRs with DBSCAN, adding TCRdist sequence similarity when clustering within HLA-allele-positive subsets. Repertoires with fewer than 30,000 or more than 120,000 public chains, plus five repertoires with anomalous nucleotide sharing, were excluded from co-occurrence clustering. This immuneACCESS table, as held by TCRdb, lists in-frame sequences with V and J called but not all clones. Of the missing ones, under half trace to an unresolved V gene in checked studies; the others have no known cause. That table supplies the V and J calls and clone size; D and trimming were determined from the DNA. Counted in this sample were 150,000 to 200,000 clones; around 81% of them appeared once. Around 2.2% of the sample lies in the top ten.

This clone was seen more than once but under ten times. The specificity of this receptor is unknown. Base-call qualities are not available, and no considerably larger clone is one nucleotide away. The chain is assembled from TRBV5-1 and TRBJ1-1, with 7 bases in between that match TRBD1. The sequence was collected from a woman in her 30s in good health and CMV-seronegative. Input material: PBMCs. CDR3 region: CASSWGQTNTEAFF. The nucleotide sequence is given as TGCGCCAGCAGCTGGGGACAGACGAACACTGAAGCTTTCTTT.